The 13 T cell receptor beta chains below come from one sample, sequenced in a study of CD8 T cells in Susac syndrome. About 0.5 to 1 ug RNA was reverse transcribed with random hexamers. TCRdb reprocessed the immunoSEQ multiplex PCR reads via MiXCR and lists one record per CDR3 protein. Of about 190,000 distinct CDR3 sequences listed, 90% to 97% are singletons. The sample was CD4+ T cells from PBMCs. These receptor sequences come from a human donor with Susac syndrome.

The chain uses TRBV29-1 and TRBJ2-3, with 12 nucleotides matching TRBD2. The CDR3 covers 15 residues. Looked up from germline, CDR1 is SQVTM and CDR2 is ANQGSEA. V was clipped by 7 bases and J by 2 bases; unmatched bases: 7. The DNA for the CDR3 is TGCAGCGCTAGCGGGGGGGCCGCCTTCACAGATACGCAGTATTTT. Its translation is CSASGGAAFTDTQYF.

V usage is TRBV10-3 and J usage is TRBJ2-7; TRBD2 is a possible D gene (6 bases). Germline assignment: CDR1 ENHRY and CDR2 SYGVKD. Between the trimmed V and J ends, which lost 5 bases and 3 bases, there was a span of 14 bases. The CDR3 contains 14 residues. The CDR3 sequence is CAISKEGGNYEQYF. The CDR3 bases are TGTGCCATCAGTAAGGAAGGAGGGAACTACGAGCAGTACTTC.

The chain is built from TRBV5-1 and TRBJ2-3; 7 bases are shared with TRBD1. Germline CDR1 SGHRS, CDR2 YFSETQ. CDR3 length: 14 amino acids. The J segment lost 4 bases and the V segment lost 1 base, leaving 3 bases of the junction unmatched. CDR3 nucleotide sequence: TGCGCCAGCAGCTTGCTAACAGGGGCAGATACGCAGTATTTT. Its translation: CASSLLTGADTQYF.

This clonotype was found once. This chain links TRBV29-1 with TRBJ1-1, with D perhaps matching TRBD1 (6 bases). This CDR3 comprises 17 residues. Germline assignment: CDR1 SQVTM and CDR2 ANQGSEA. The germline V and J ends were trimmed by 7 bases and 0 bases, with 24 bases remaining between them. The CDR3 DNA reads as TGCAGCGCCCCCCCTCTAAGACAGGACCCCATGAACACTGAAGCTTTCTTT. Its protein is CSAPPLRQDPMNTEAFF.

The chain carries TRBV2 and TRBJ1-4; D is ambiguous. CDR1 SNHLY and CDR2 FYNNEI come from the germline V gene. The CDR3 runs to 11 residues. Trimming took off 3 bases at V and 6 bases at J, with 2 bases between the two ends. The CDR3, as DNA: TGTGCCAGCAGTGAGGATGAAAAACTGTTTTTT. This translates into CASSEDEKLFF.

This chain joins TRBV30 and TRBJ2-7; D possibly corresponds to TRBD1 (6 bases). The CDR3 spans 12 residues. CDR1 and CDR2 from the germline V gene are GTSNPN and SVGIG (reference sequence). Trimming left V 1 base short and J 4 bases short, with 8 bases between. The CDR3: CAWSGGGYEQYF. The CDR3 DNA reads TGTGCCTGGAGTGGAGGGGGTTACGAGCAGTACTTC.

The V and J genes are TRBV15 and TRBJ2-7; 8 bases are shared with TRBD1. Trimming removed 6 bases from V and 4 bases from J; junction bases left unmatched: 5. Germline V lookup: CDR1 LNHNV, CDR2 YYDKDF (reference sequence). There are 13 residues in the CDR3. The CDR3 is CATSWDRSYEQYF. CDR3 DNA sequence: TGTGCCACCAGTTGGGACAGGTCATACGAGCAGTACTTC.

Only one count was recorded for this clonotype. The rearrangement joins TRBV14 to TRBJ2-5; 10 bases match TRBD1. Per the germline V gene, CDR1 is SGHDN and CDR2 is FVKESK. The CDR3 runs to 16 residues. Trimming took 0 bases from V and 4 from J; bases not matched to a gene: 5. CDR3 loop: CASSQEWTGGGETQYF. The CDR3 bases are TGTGCCAGCAGCCAAGAATGGACAGGGGGAGGAGAGACCCAGTACTTC.

The chain carries TRBV7-2 and TRBJ2-3; D is tentatively TRBD1 or TRBD2 (5 bases each). V shed 0 bases and J shed 2 bases, with 9 bases lying between them. The length of the CDR3 is 15 residues. Looked up from germline, CDR1 is SGHTA and CDR2 is FQGNSA. CDR3 in amino acids: CASSLAGPPTDTQYF. CDR3 DNA: TGTGCCAGCAGCTTAGCGGGACCCCCCACAGATACGCAGTATTTT.

The chain links TRBV12-3 or TRBV12-4 to TRBJ1-5; 8 bases map to TRBD1. CDR3 length: 16 amino acids. Trimming took 6 bases from V and 3 from J; bases not matched to a gene: 10. CDR3 nucleotides: TGTGCCAGCAGAATACAGGGGGGTGGGGACAATCAGCCCCAGCATTTT. It is translated as CASRIQGGGDNQPQHF.

This sequence joins TRBV13 and TRBJ2-5; TRBD2 matches 16 bases. CDR1 PRHDT and CDR2 FYEKMQ come from the germline V gene (reference sequence). Germline trimming cut 3 bases from V and 5 bases from J; bases unmatched to any gene: 3. The CDR3 runs to 16 residues. CDR3 coding DNA: TGTGCCAGCAGCTTGGGACTAGCGGGGGGGATGGAGACCCAGTACTTC. Translated: CASSLGLAGGMETQYF.

The table lists this clonotype with a count of one. This chain joins TRBV20-1 and TRBJ1-2; D is uncertain. With 1 base removed from V and 6 bases from J, the gap between germline ends came to 6 bases. Germline V gene data show CDR1 as DFQATT and CDR2 as SNEGSKA (reference sequence). The CDR3 covers 11 residues. CDR3 protein: CSARVGNGYTF. The CDR3, as DNA: TGCAGTGCTAGAGTGGGGAATGGCTACACCTTC.

V gene TRBV12-3 or TRBV12-4 combines with J gene TRBJ1-2; D is unclear. The CDR3 has 13 residues. Deletions cut 3 bases from V and 9 bases from J, with 14 bases between. This chain's CDR3 is CASSFTPQASYTF. DNA of the CDR3: TGTGCCAGCAGTTTTACCCCCCAGGCGAGCTACACCTTC.